The 3 T cell receptor beta chains below all came from one sample that was sequenced in a study of blood T cell repertoires in COVID-19. Assay: immunoSEQ multiplex PCR; the TCRdb copy retains only in-frame clones and omits some. The sample holds some 220,000 clones; roughly nine tenths are singletons and the top ten take over 3%. Material for sequencing was PBMCs or T cells enriched from blood (not recorded which). The source is a woman aged 18-29 years in a cohort exposed to, infected with or recovered from COVID-19 (not recorded which).

This rearrangement joins TRBV9 to TRBJ1-1; D is unresolved. CDR1 is SGDLS and CDR2 is YYNGEE in the germline V gene. V lost 2 bases and J 5 bases, leaving 10 bases between the germline ends. The CDR3 sequence is 13 residues long. CDR3 residues: CASSVEDGTEAFF. DNA for the CDR3: TGTGCCAGCAGCGTGGAAGACGGGACTGAAGCTTTCTTT.

The genes are TRBV20-1 and TRBJ2-7, with D hard to call. The CDR3 length is 11 residues. V was trimmed by 5 bases and J by 6 bases, leaving 11 bases between them. From germline, CDR1 is DFQATT and CDR2 SNEGSKA (reference sequence). CDR3 coding DNA: TGCAGTGCTGGCCCAGACTTCGAGCAGTACTTC. It encodes CSAGPDFEQYF.

The rearrangement links TRBV5-6 to TRBJ2-1; 7 bases are shared with TRBD2. The V segment lost 5 bases and the J segment 3 bases; nucleotides outside the gene matches: 11. The CDR3 is 16 residues long. In germline, CDR1 is SGHDT, CDR2 YYEEEE. The CDR3 DNA follows: TGTGCCAGCAGTCCCACAACTAGCGCGTTCTACAATGAGCAGTTCTTC. Protein sequence: CASSPTTSAFYNEQFF. The full variable domain, its missing parts supplied by reference TRBV5-6 and TRBJ2-1, is DAGVTQSPTHLIKTRGQQVTLRCSPKSGHDTVSWYQQALGQGPQFIFQYYEEEERQRGNFPDRFSGHQFPNYSSELNVNALLLGDSALYLCASSPTTSAFYNEQFFGPGTRLTVL.